This is a list of T cell receptor beta chains from one sample in a study of identical twins. TCRdb re-analysed the 5' RACE reads in MiXCR, keeping a single row per CDR3 protein. The sample has under 800,000 distinct CDR3 sequences; approximately 21% are singletons. In addition, the sample was reused for a study of T cells expressing NK-cell markers.

The source material was PBMCs. These receptors all stem from a young woman in good health. Each CDR3 is given with its conserved first and last residue. D genes are given only for firm matches. Not all rows give a size; the values are once, few, many and, for expanded clones, a class.

DNA,CDR3,D,size,V,J
TGTGCCAGCAGTTACGGACAGGGGGAGCTAACTGAAGCTTTCTTT,CASSYGQGELTEAFF,TRBD1,.,TRBV28,TRBJ1-1
TGTGCCATCAGCCTTCTGGGAACAGATACGCAGTATTTT,CAISLLGTDTQYF,.,few,TRBV10-3,TRBJ2-3
TGCGCCAGCAGCTGGGGGACGAGCGGAGGGAATGAGCAGTTCTTC,CASSWGTSGGNEQFF,.,.,TRBV5-1,TRBJ2-1
TGTGCCAGCAGCGATGGTGGGGCCCTAAGTAACTATGGCTACACCTTC,CASSDGGALSNYGYTF,.,.,TRBV9,TRBJ1-2
TGTGCCAGCAGTGTAAGGACAGGGGGGAATGAAAAACTGTTTTTT,CASSVRTGGNEKLFF,TRBD1,.,TRBV12-3/TRBV12-4,TRBJ1-4
TGCAGTGCTAGTATAGGGGGGGACAACACTGAAGCTTTCTTT,CSASIGGDNTEAFF,.,many,TRBV20-1,TRBJ1-1
TGTGCCAGCAGCGCTGGACTGGAGGGTGGCTACACCTTC,CASSAGLEGGYTF,.,.,TRBV5-8,TRBJ1-2
TGTGCCAGCAGCTCTAGCGTTACGAGCTCCTACAATGAGCAGTTCTTC,CASSSSVTSSYNEQFF,.,.,TRBV7-2,TRBJ2-1
TGCAGTGCGAGCGAGGCCACAGATACGCAGTATTTT,CSASEATDTQYF,.,.,TRBV20-1,TRBJ2-3
TGTGCCAGCAGCTTAGTGAGGACAAATCCACAGCAGTACTTC,CASSLVRTNPQQYF,.,.,TRBV7-6,TRBJ2-7
TGCGCCAGCAGCTTTGGGGGAGTGGGAGATACGCAGTATTTT,CASSFGGVGDTQYF,.,few,TRBV5-1,TRBJ2-3
TGTGCCAGCAGCTTAGTACAGGGGGCCCACGAGCAGTACTTC,CASSLVQGAHEQYF,TRBD1,few,TRBV27,TRBJ2-7
TGTGCCAGCAGCTCTCCCCGGGACAGGAATGAGCAGTTCTTC,CASSSPRDRNEQFF,TRBD1,.,TRBV7-8,TRBJ2-1
TGTGCCAGCAGCACCAGGGTGTCCCAGGAGACCCAGTACTTC,CASSTRVSQETQYF,.,.,TRBV7-9,TRBJ2-5
TGCAGTGCTAGTTTTCGCGGGACTAGGAATGAGCAGTTCTTC,CSASFRGTRNEQFF,TRBD2,few,TRBV20-1,TRBJ2-1
TGTGCTAGCAGCCAAAGCTGGGTTGGTGAGCAGTTCTTC,CASSQSWVGEQFF,.,few,TRBV7-7,TRBJ2-1
TGCAGCGTTGGTCCGGGCACTAATGAAAAACTGTTTTTT,CSVGPGTNEKLFF,.,few,TRBV29-1,TRBJ1-4
TGCGCCAGCCGAACCGGGACAGGGATCTCCTATGGCTACACCTTC,CASRTGTGISYGYTF,TRBD1,.,TRBV5-1,TRBJ1-2
TGCAGTGCGGGCGACACGGCTTTAGGTGAGCAGTTCTTC,CSAGDTALGEQFF,.,few,TRBV20-1,TRBJ2-1
TGCGCCAGCAGGGGAGGGAGGTCTGTGCAGTACTTC,CASRGGRSVQYF,TRBD2,.,TRBV5-1,TRBJ2-7
TGTGCCAGCAGTTTATCTAGCGGGGGTTACTACAATGAGCAGTTCTTC,CASSLSSGGYYNEQFF,TRBD2,.,TRBV27,TRBJ2-1
TGTGCCAGCAGCCAATCATGGGGGACTAGCGGACAAGAGACCCAGTACTTC,CASSQSWGTSGQETQYF,TRBD2,few,TRBV4-2,TRBJ2-5
TGTGCCAGCAGCAAGGACCCGAACACTGAAGCTTTCTTT,CASSKDPNTEAFF,.,few,TRBV7-2,TRBJ1-1
TGTGCCAGCAGTGTGTTCGGGGCAGAGGAAGCTTTCTTT,CASSVFGAEEAFF,.,many,TRBV27,TRBJ1-1
.,CISVSEAKDRGSGEQYF,.,.,TRBV7-5,TRBJ2-7
TGTGCCAGCAGGGCGACAGAATCCTACGAGCAGTACTTC,CASRATESYEQYF,.,few,TRBV12-3/TRBV12-4,TRBJ2-7
TGCGCCAGCAGCTTAGGGCAGTACTTC,CASSLGQYF,.,.,TRBV5-1,TRBJ2-7
TGTGCCAGCAGTCGCACAGGGACCGGGGAGCTGTTTTTT,CASSRTGTGELFF,.,.,TRBV12-3/TRBV12-4,TRBJ2-2
TGTGCCAGCAGTTACCCAGGGGGCAACACCGGGGAGCTGTTTTTT,CASSYPGGNTGELFF,TRBD1,few,TRBV6-5,TRBJ2-2
TGTGCCAGCAGCGTACCCTATGGAGGGGGCGCTACCGAGCAGTACTTC,CASSVPYGGGATEQYF,.,.,TRBV2,TRBJ2-7
TGTGCCAGCAGCCCCGGAGGAGGTCGGCAAGAGACCCAGTACTTC,CASSPGGGRQETQYF,.,.,TRBV6-1,TRBJ2-5
TGTGCCAGCAGCTTCCGGGACGATTATGGCTACACCTTC,CASSFRDDYGYTF,.,few,TRBV7-2,TRBJ1-2
TGTGCCAGCAGTGTTGGGACAGGTGTAAGGGGAAACACCATATATTTT,CASSVGTGVRGNTIYF,TRBD1,many,TRBV25-1,TRBJ1-3